A selection of T cell receptor beta chains follows, all from one sample in a study of CXCR3-negative and CXCR3-positive naive CD8 T cells. TCRdb re-called the 5' RACE reads and shows each CDR3 protein once, DNA omitted. The data include about 26,000 distinct CDR3 sequences; the top ten clones carry approximately 2.6%. Sequenced material: naive CXCR3- CD8+ T cells from blood. The receptor source for this set is a human donor in good health. Some clones in this sample may be carry-over from other donors' samples. Both conserved end residues are part of each CDR3.

cdr3_aa: CASGSQGQPQHF
v_call: TRBV12-5
cdr3_length: 12
j_call: TRBJ1-5

cdr3_aa: CATSAWTDSYEQYF
v_call: TRBV15
cdr3_length: 14
j_call: TRBJ2-7

cdr3_aa: CASRYIGDEQFF
v_call: TRBV28
cdr3_length: 12
j_call: TRBJ2-1

cdr3_aa: CASSLGRVREAFF
v_call: TRBV5-1
cdr3_length: 13
j_call: TRBJ1-1

cdr3_aa: CASSLPGTEGYYGYTF
v_call: TRBV12-3/TRBV12-4
cdr3_length: 16
j_call: TRBJ1-2

cdr3_aa: CASSTLPVPRGRQPQHF
v_call: TRBV21-1
cdr3_length: 17
j_call: TRBJ1-5

cdr3_aa: CASSSLAGGADTQYF
v_call: TRBV6-1
cdr3_length: 15
j_call: TRBJ2-3

cdr3_aa: CASSWTGGTEAFF
v_call: TRBV12-3/TRBV12-4
cdr3_length: 13
j_call: TRBJ1-1

cdr3_aa: CASSLVSYNEQFF
v_call: TRBV6-2/TRBV6-3
cdr3_length: 13
j_call: TRBJ2-1

cdr3_aa: CSVTGLASYEQYF
v_call: TRBV29-1
cdr3_length: 13
j_call: TRBJ2-7

cdr3_aa: CATEGADSYEQYF
v_call: TRBV15
cdr3_length: 13
j_call: TRBJ2-7

cdr3_aa: CASSLVSYTDTQYF
v_call: TRBV7-8
cdr3_length: 14
j_call: TRBJ2-3

cdr3_aa: CSAQIRTGVVAHAEAFF
v_call: TRBV20-1
cdr3_length: 17
j_call: TRBJ1-1

cdr3_aa: CAISSAREMDEKLFF
v_call: TRBV6-2/TRBV6-3
cdr3_length: 15
j_call: TRBJ1-4

cdr3_aa: CASNRLVTEAFF
v_call: TRBV12-3/TRBV12-4
cdr3_length: 12
j_call: TRBJ1-1

cdr3_aa: CASSFPGLYEQYF
v_call: TRBV28
cdr3_length: 13
j_call: TRBJ2-7